This paragraph covers one T cell receptor beta chain sequence. These data come from a study of beta chain features in type 1 diabetes. The sequenced template was cDNA made from the entire isolated RNA. Roughly 3.6 million reads per sample on average were obtained from naive, central memory and regulatory T cell samples. Data came from immunoSEQ multiplex PCR; TCRdb stores just in-frame clones and leaves some out. This table holds about 400,000 clones, around 12% found once. The V and J ends lost 5 bases and 5 bases, in that order; junction bases with no gene match: 6. The CDR3 has 14 residues. Germline V lookup: CDR1 KGHSH, CDR2 LQKENI. The purity of all sorted populations exceeded 95%.

This TCR came from a young man in good health. The sequencing input was naive CD4+ T cells from blood. The chain carries TRBV18 and TRBJ2-7; 10 bases match TRBD1. The CDR3 protein is CASSSLDRGHEQYF. CDR3 bases: TGTGCCAGCTCATCACTAGACAGGGGGCACGAGCAGTACTTC.